This T cell receptor (beta chain) was profiled in a study of T cell repertoires in cytomegalovirus infection. About the study: TCR beta signatures that were public indicated CMV infection and matching HLA type.

The study, taken as a whole, reports: HLA-C-restricted CMV-specific TCR beta clonotypes prevailed in the ex vivo response.

TCRdb independently ran MiXCR on the reads; one entry per CDR3 protein. The sample holds roughly 120,000 distinct CDR3 sequences, 30% to 40% seen once. This clonotype was counted many times. Its specificity is not known. The CDR3 length is 13 residues. The germline V gene encodes CDR1 SGHTA and CDR2 FQGNSA. V lost 6 bases to trimming and J lost 13 bases, with 21 bases between them. The material was CD8+ T cells from cultured PBMCs, obtained from culture after CMV antigen stimulation. The chain has TRBV7-2 and TRBJ1-2; D not certain. This receptor was taken from a human donor in good health (CMV status not recorded). Some clones in this sample may be carry-over from other donors' samples. In nucleotides, the CDR3 is TGTGCCAGCAGACGGGGAGGGTATATGCCTTGCACCTTC. Its protein product is CASRRGGYMPCTF.